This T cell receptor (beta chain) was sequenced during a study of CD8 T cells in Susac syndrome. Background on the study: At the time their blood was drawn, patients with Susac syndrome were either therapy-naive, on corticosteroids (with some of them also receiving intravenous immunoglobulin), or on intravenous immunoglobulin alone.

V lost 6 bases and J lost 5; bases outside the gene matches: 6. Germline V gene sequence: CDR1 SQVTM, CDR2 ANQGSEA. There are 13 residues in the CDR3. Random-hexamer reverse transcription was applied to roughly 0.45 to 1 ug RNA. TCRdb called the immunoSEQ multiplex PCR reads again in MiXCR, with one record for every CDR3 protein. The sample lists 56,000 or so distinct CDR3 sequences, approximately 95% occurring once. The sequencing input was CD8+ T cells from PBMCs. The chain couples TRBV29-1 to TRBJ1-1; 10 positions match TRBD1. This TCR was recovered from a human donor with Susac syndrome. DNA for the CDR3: TGCAGCGTGTTGACAGGGGGCTTGACTGAAGCTTTCTTT. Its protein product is CSVLTGGLTEAFF.